The 15 T cell receptor beta chains given below trace back to one sample, sequenced in a study of blood T cell repertoires in COVID-19. TCRdb's table, derived via immunoSEQ multiplex PCR, lists solely in-frame clones and lacks some. This table has approximately 44,000 clones, just over 85% appearing once. The sample was peripheral blood. All receptors come from a man aged 55 to 70 with active COVID-19.

This clone has only one observation. The V call is TRBV11-2, the J call TRBJ2-7; maybe TRBD1 (5 bases). In germline, CDR1 is SGHAT, CDR2 FQNNGV. V gave up 4 bases and J gave up 6 bases, with 13 bases separating them. The length of the CDR3 is 13 residues. The DNA for the CDR3 is TGTGCCAGCAGCTCCATGACAGTTACCGAGCAGTACTTC. It encodes CASSSMTVTEQYF.

This clone was detected only once. The V and J genes are TRBV6-1 and TRBJ2-7; 7 bases map to TRBD2. V dropped 7 bases and J dropped 3; count of bases not matched to a gene: 9. The CDR3 has 14 residues. Per germline, CDR1 MNHNS and CDR2 SASEGT. The CDR3 is CASKYSAGVYEQYF. The CDR3 DNA follows: TGTGCCAGCAAGTACAGTGCGGGGGTCTACGAGCAGTACTTC.

The chain carries TRBV18 and TRBJ2-2; D not certain. CDR1 and CDR2 (germline): KGHSH, LQKENI. This CDR3 spans 13 amino acids. V lost 6 bases and J 1 base, leaving 6 bases between the germline ends. CDR3 sequence (DNA): TGTGCCAGCTCGGCAGGGAACACCGGGGAGCTGTTTTTT. Amino acids: CASSAGNTGELFF. Drawing the rest from reference TRBV18 and TRBJ2-2, the complete variable domain is NAGVMQNPRHLVRRRGQEARLRCSPMKGHSHVYWYRQLPEEGLKFMVYLQKENIIDESGMPKERFSAEFPKEGPSILRIQQVVRGDSAAYFCASSAGNTGELFFGEGSRLTVL.

This rearrangement joins TRBV10-3 to TRBJ2-3, with a possible D match to TRBD1 (6 bases). Trimming cost V 2 bases and J 4 bases, with 13 bases left between them. Germline CDR1 reads ENHRY; CDR2 reads SYGVKD. CDR3 length: 15 residues. The CDR3 is CAISEGQGTPDTQYF. CDR3 in DNA: TGTGCCATCAGTGAGGGCCAGGGGACCCCAGATACGCAGTATTTT.

V gene TRBV2 combines with J gene TRBJ2-3; 10 bases are a match to TRBD2. J lost 3 bases, V lost 2 bases, and 2 bases had no gene match. The CDR3 is 15 residues long. Germline CDR1 is SNHLY and CDR2 is FYNNEI. The CDR3 bases are TGTGCCAGCAGTGAACTAGCGGGAGTAACAGATACGCAGTATTTT. Protein product: CASSELAGVTDTQYF.

The chain links TRBV19 to TRBJ1-4; D uncertain. CDR3 length equals 13 residues. The V end lost 6 bases, the J end lost 6 bases, and 11 bases lay between the germline ends. CDR1 is LNHDA, CDR2 SQIVND, per germline (reference sequence). As DNA, the CDR3 is TGTGCCAGTAGCCGTCGGGGAGATGAAAAACTGTTTTTT. Residues: CASSRRGDEKLFF.

The chain uses TRBV5-1 and TRBJ2-1, with D possibly being TRBD2 (6 bases). V was shortened by 1 base and J by 9 bases, with 17 bases between the two germline ends. This CDR3 is built from 15 residues. The germline CDR1 and CDR2 sequences are SGHRS and YFSETQ. Here the CDR3 reads CASSLPGPLAGEQFF. The CDR3 coding sequence is TGCGCCAGCAGCTTGCCCGGGCCACTAGCTGGTGAGCAGTTCTTC.

This clone appeared a few times. V is TRBV28 and J is TRBJ1-5; 9 bases are a match to TRBD1. CDR1 is MDHEN and CDR2 is SYDVKM in the germline V gene. The CDR3 is made up of 15 amino acids. J gave up 6 bases and V 3 bases, and 6 bases lay outside the gene matches. CDR3 in amino acids: CASSLGQGFRQPQHF. DNA of the CDR3: TGTGCCAGCAGTTTGGGACAGGGATTTCGTCAGCCCCAGCATTTT.

The chain is built from TRBV5-6 and TRBJ2-7; D gene uncertain. V dropped 1 base and J dropped 5 bases, with 10 bases sitting between them. The CDR3 loop spans 13 amino acids. Germline CDR1 is SGHDT and CDR2 is YYEEEE. CDR3 region: CASSLIPSHEQYF. In DNA form, the CDR3 reads TGTGCCAGCAGCTTGATTCCTAGTCACGAGCAGTACTTC.

The V call is TRBV6-5, the J call TRBJ2-7, with 9 bases identical to TRBD1. In germline, CDR1 is MNHEY, CDR2 SVGAGI. The junction had 5 bases not matched to a gene; V was cut back by 3 bases and J by 5 bases. This CDR3 has 14 amino acids. CDR3 in amino acids: CASSYDGTGHEQYF. The CDR3 DNA reads as TGTGCCAGCAGTTATGACGGGACAGGGCACGAGCAGTACTTC.

The CDR3 region is CASRTGLAGVQGEQYF. CDR3 sequence (DNA): TGTGCCAGCAGGACCGGACTAGCGGGAGTTCAGGGTGAGCAGTACTTC. The genes are TRBV7-2 and TRBJ2-7; 13 bases line up with TRBD2. From germline, CDR1 is SGHTA and CDR2 FQGNSA. With 6 bases clipped from V and 7 bases from J, the junction kept 12 bases outside the gene matches. The CDR3 contains 16 residues. Drawing the rest from reference TRBV7-2 and TRBJ2-7, the complete variable domain is GAGVSQSPSNKVTEKGKDVELRCDPISGHTALYWYRQSLGQGLEFLIYFQGNSAPDKSGLPSDRFSAERTGGSVSTLTIQRTQQEDSAVYLCASRTGLAGVQGEQYFGPGTRLTVT.

The chain combines TRBV2 with TRBJ2-7, with TRBD1 matching 9 bases. The CDR3 spans 14 residues. The V gene end was trimmed by 6 bases and the J gene end by 1 base; junction bases not matched to a gene: 4. CDR1 SNHLY and CDR2 FYNNEI come from the germline V gene. CDR3 sequence reads: CASRVTGGSYEQYF. The CDR3 region has the DNA TGTGCCAGCAGGGTGACAGGGGGGTCCTACGAGCAGTACTTC.

The V and J genes are TRBV27 and TRBJ2-4; no firm D call. The CDR3 runs to 18 residues. Per germline, CDR1 MNHEY and CDR2 SMNVEV (reference sequence). V lost 2 bases, J lost 0 bases, and 17 bases lay in between. The CDR3 region has the DNA TGTGCCAGCAGTTTAATCATTCCGACACCAACAGCCAAAAACATTCAGTACTTC. Protein sequence: CASSLIIPTPTAKNIQYF.

CDR3 coding DNA: TGTGCCACCAGTGATTTGAGTATCTCGCAGGGGCCCAAGAGCTCCTACGAGCAGTACTTC. Translated, it gives CATSDLSISQGPKSSYEQYF. The chain has TRBV24-1 and TRBJ2-7, with D maybe TRBD1 (6 bases). CDR1 is KGHDR, CDR2 SFDVKD, per germline. This CDR3 has 20 amino acids. The germline V and J ends were trimmed by 0 bases and 0 bases, with 23 bases remaining between them.

The chain recombines TRBV29-1 with TRBJ1-2, with D possibly matching TRBD1 (5 bases). The CDR3 is 15 amino acids. Trimming stripped 3 bases from V and 3 bases from J, with 17 bases between. The germline V gene encodes CDR1 SQVTM and CDR2 ANQGSEA. In DNA, the CDR3 is TGCAGCGTTGAGGTCGTCGGGGGAAGTGACTATGGCTACACCTTC. It specifies CSVEVVGGSDYGYTF.